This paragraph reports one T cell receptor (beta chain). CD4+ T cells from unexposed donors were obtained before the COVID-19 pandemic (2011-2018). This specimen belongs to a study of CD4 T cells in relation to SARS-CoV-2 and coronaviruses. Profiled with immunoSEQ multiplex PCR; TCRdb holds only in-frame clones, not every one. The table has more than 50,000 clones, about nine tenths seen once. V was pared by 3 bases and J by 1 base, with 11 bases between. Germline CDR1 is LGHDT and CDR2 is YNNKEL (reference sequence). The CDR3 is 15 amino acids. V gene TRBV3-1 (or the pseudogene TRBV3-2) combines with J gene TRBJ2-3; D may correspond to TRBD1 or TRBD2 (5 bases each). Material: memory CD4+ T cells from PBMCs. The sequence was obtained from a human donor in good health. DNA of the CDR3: TGTGCCAGCAGCCAGAGGGGTACCGGCACAGATACGCAGTATTTT. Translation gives CASSQRGTGTDTQYF.